The 27 T cell receptor beta chains presented below share a single source sample, sequenced in a study of blood T cell repertoires in COVID-19. Libraries were prepared by immunoSEQ multiplex PCR; TCRdb keeps only in-frame clonotypes and omits some of them. The table has about 410,000 clones, 90% seen once. Sequencing input: PBMCs or T cells enriched from blood (not recorded which). These receptor sequences come from a man between 18 and 29 years old who had recovered from COVID-19.

As regards this clone: A read error may be the cause here, since a much bigger clone is one base away. The gene calls are TRBV3-1 (or the pseudogene TRBV3-2) and TRBJ1-2; 8 bases are shared with TRBD1. CDR1 LGHDT and CDR2 YNNKEL come from the germline V gene (reference sequence). V lost 2 bases to trimming and J lost 4 bases; unmatched junction nucleotides: 0. CDR3 length: 13 amino acids. Here the CDR3 reads CASSQTGGYGYTF. In DNA, the CDR3 is TGTGCCAGCAGCCAAACAGGGGGCTATGGCTACACCTTC.

This chain connects TRBV7-9 to TRBJ1-1; D is undetermined. CDR1 is SEHNR, CDR2 FQNEAQ, per germline (reference sequence). Between the trimmed V and J ends, which lost 1 base and 8 bases, there was a span of 8 bases. CDR3 length: 12 residues. The CDR3 DNA reads TGTGCCAGCAGCTTAGTGAGCTTAGAAGCTTTCTTT. It is translated as CASSLVSLEAFF.

The count of this clone is one. The chain couples TRBV5-1 to TRBJ1-1; D is unclear. The V and J ends lost 2 bases and 3 bases respectively, with 11 bases between them. The CDR3 totals 14 residues. Germline V gene data show CDR1 as SGHRS and CDR2 as YFSETQ. CDR3 nucleotide sequence: TGCGCCAGCAGCTTAGGAGGGTGGGACACTGAAGCTTTCTTT. This codes for CASSLGGWDTEAFF.

This chain links TRBV5-1 with TRBJ1-2; D gene ambiguous. This CDR3 has 14 residues. V shed 6 bases and J shed 4 bases, with 16 bases lying between them. Germline CDR1 is SGHRS and CDR2 is YFSETQ. The CDR3 nucleotides are TGCGCCAGCATGCGGGAGGCGTCGGGCTATGGCTACACCTTC. Translation: CASMREASGYGYTF.

J is TRBJ1-2 and V is TRBV19, with TRBD1 matching 7 bases. This CDR3 is built from 16 residues. In germline, CDR1 is LNHDA, CDR2 SQIVND (reference sequence). J lost 2 bases, V lost 3 bases, and 9 bases had no gene match. CDR3: CASSIRDSAQNYGYTF. CDR3 nucleotides: TGTGCCAGTAGTATCAGGGACAGCGCGCAGAACTATGGCTACACCTTC.

The rearrangement joins TRBV28 to TRBJ1-2; tentatively, D is TRBD1 (5 bases). Trimming removed 7 bases at V and 5 bases at J, with 14 bases between. The CDR3 is made up of 13 amino acids. Germline values: CDR1 MDHEN, CDR2 SYDVKM. CDR3 protein: CASNPPRGYGYTF. In DNA form, the CDR3 reads TGTGCCAGCAACCCACCAAGGGGATATGGCTACACCTTC.

The chain links TRBV5-8 to TRBJ1-4, with D hard to call. CDR1 is SGHTS, CDR2 YDEGEE, per germline. The CDR3 contains 16 residues. Trimming stripped 0 bases from V and 2 bases from J, with 11 bases between. Here the CDR3 reads CASSLGWGATNEKLFF. The CDR3 DNA reads TGTGCCAGCAGCTTGGGGTGGGGAGCCACTAATGAAAAACTGTTTTTT.

This sequence joins TRBV5-4 and TRBJ1-6; D may be TRBD1 (6 bases). Germline CDR1 reads SGHNT; CDR2 reads YYREEE (reference sequence). V lost 5 bases and J 5 bases, leaving 14 bases between the germline ends. The CDR3 has 15 amino acids. In DNA form, the CDR3 reads TGTGCCAGCAGGGGGGGGCCGGGAGATAATTCACCCCTCCACTTT. It codes for CASRGGPGDNSPLHF. Using reference TRBV5-4 and TRBJ1-6 for the parts outside the CDR3, the full variable domain is ETGVTQSPTHLIKTRGQQVTLRCSSQSGHNTVSWYQQALGQGPQFIFQYYREEENGRGNFPPRFSGLQFPNYSSELNVNALELDDSALYLCASRGGPGDNSPLHFGNGTRLTVT.

The chain links TRBV4-2 to TRBJ2-5, with 14 bases identical to TRBD2. V lost 0 bases to trimming and J lost 5 bases; unmatched junction nucleotides: 11. Germline CDR1 reads LGHNA; CDR2 reads YNFKEQ. The CDR3 is 19 amino acids. As DNA, the CDR3 is TGTGCCAGCAGCCAAGATGTGGGACTAGCGGGGGATCTACGGGAGACCCAGTACTTC. Amino acids: CASSQDVGLAGDLRETQYF.

The V and J genes are TRBV7-9 and TRBJ2-4; D is possibly TRBD2 (6 bases). V was trimmed by 5 bases and J by 5 bases, leaving 16 bases between them. Germline loops: CDR1 SEHNR, CDR2 FQNEAQ (reference sequence). This CDR3 contains 15 residues. CDR3 region: CASSPLWEVENIQYF. In nucleotides, the CDR3 is TGTGCCAGCAGCCCCCTCTGGGAGGTGGAAAACATTCAGTACTTC. The full variable domain, its missing parts supplied by reference TRBV7-9 and TRBJ2-4, is DTGVSQNPRHKITKRGQNVTFRCDPISEHNRLYWYRQTLGQGPEFLTYFQNEAQLEKSRLLSDRFSAERPKGSFSTLEIQRTEQGDSAMYLCASSPLWEVENIQYFGAGTRLSVL.

A few counts support this clone. This chain connects TRBV5-1 to TRBJ2-5, with 8 bases fitting TRBD2. Germline V CDR1 and CDR2: SGHRS, YFSETQ. This CDR3 is 14 amino acids long. Trimming removed 2 bases from V and 3 bases from J; junction bases left unmatched: 3. The CDR3, as DNA: TGCGCCAGCAGCTTCAGCGGGAGTAAAGAGACCCAGTACTTC. Amino acids: CASSFSGSKETQYF.

This sequence joins TRBV2 and TRBJ1-4; TRBD1 matches at 9 bases. The CDR3 is 14 residues long. Germline V CDR1 and CDR2: SNHLY, FYNNEI. The V and J ends lost 7 bases and 6 bases, in that order; junction bases with no gene match: 6. CDR3 DNA: TGTGCCAGCATTTACAGGGGGCCAGATGAAAAACTGTTTTTT. Encoded protein: CASIYRGPDEKLFF.

The chain has TRBV6-5 and TRBJ2-2; 8 nucleotides align to TRBD2. With 6 bases clipped from V and 4 bases from J, the junction kept 7 bases outside the gene matches. The CDR3 covers 15 residues. Germline CDR1 MNHEY, CDR2 SVGAGI. The CDR3 DNA reads as TGTGCCAGCAGACCACTAGCGGCCTTCACCGGGGAGCTGTTTTTT. Protein product: CASRPLAAFTGELFF.

This rearrangement joins TRBV2 to TRBJ1-4; D is uncertain. Trimming took off 8 bases at V and 5 bases at J, with 9 bases between the two ends. Per the germline V gene, CDR1 is SNHLY and CDR2 is FYNNEI. The CDR3 has 12 residues. The CDR3 region has the DNA TGTGCCAGCTCAATGAGAAATGAAAAACTGTTTTTT. It yields the protein CASSMRNEKLFF.

V and J are TRBV2 and TRBJ1-4, with TRBD1 matching 9 bases. The CDR3 sequence is 15 residues long. V trimming: 8 bases; J trimming: 6 bases; junction bases outside the gene matches: 10. Germline V gene lookup returns CDR1 SNHLY and CDR2 FYNNEI. This CDR3 reads CASRSGTGFYEKLFF. CDR3 DNA sequence: TGTGCCAGCCGGAGCGGGACAGGGTTTTATGAAAAACTGTTTTTT. Supplemented by reference TRBV2 and TRBJ1-4, the full variable domain reads EPEVTQTPSHQVTQMGQEVILRCVPISNHLYFYWYRQILGQKVEFLVSFYNNEISEKSEIFDDQFSVERPDGSNFTLKIRSTKLEDSAMYFCASRSGTGFYEKLFFGSGTQLSVL.

The chain links TRBV3-1 (or the pseudogene TRBV3-2) to TRBJ2-1; D possibly corresponds to TRBD2 (6 bases). Trimming shortened V by 1 base and J by 0 bases, and 7 bases separated the two germline ends. In germline, CDR1 is LGHDT, CDR2 YNNKEL (reference sequence). The CDR3 sequence is 15 residues long. The CDR3 loop reads CASSQAGSSYNEQFF. The DNA for the CDR3 is TGTGCCAGCAGCCAAGCCGGGAGCTCCTACAATGAGCAGTTCTTC.

V gene TRBV5-4 combines with J gene TRBJ1-1; 7 nucleotides match TRBD1. CDR3 length: 15 amino acids. Germline-derived CDR1 and CDR2 are SGHNT and YYREEE (reference sequence). The ends lost 0 bases at V and 6 bases at J; junction bases unmatched: 8. CDR3 nucleotide sequence: TGTGCCAGCAGCTTGGAGGGGACAGCTGGCTCTGAAGCTTTCTTT. Translation: CASSLEGTAGSEAFF. Filled out from reference TRBV5-4 and TRBJ1-1, the complete variable domain reads ETGVTQSPTHLIKTRGQQVTLRCSSQSGHNTVSWYQQALGQGPQFIFQYYREEENGRGNFPPRFSGLQFPNYSSELNVNALELDDSALYLCASSLEGTAGSEAFFGQGTRLTVV.

This chain links TRBV10-2 with TRBJ1-1; D not certain. The CDR3 contains 12 residues. Germline CDR1 reads WSHSY; CDR2 reads SAAADI. V lost 8 bases and J 1 base, leaving 8 bases between the germline ends. CDR3 coding DNA: TGCGCCAGCGGGCGTCAGAACACTGAAGCTTTCTTT. Protein product: CASGRQNTEAFF.

The chain has TRBV10-3 and TRBJ1-2; a weak D match, TRBD1 (6 bases). From germline, CDR1 is ENHRY and CDR2 SYGVKD. V lost 3 bases and J lost 7, with 12 bases in between. CDR3 length: 13 residues. The DNA for the CDR3 is TGTGCCATCAGTGACCCGACAGGACTTGGCTACACCTTC. Translation: CAISDPTGLGYTF.

The chain uses TRBV28 and TRBJ2-2; a possible D gene is TRBD1 (6 bases). The CDR3 is 13 residues long. Germline CDR1 MDHEN, CDR2 SYDVKM. Trimming took off 10 bases at V and 6 bases at J, with 15 bases between the two ends. CDR3 loop: CATSTGSAGELFF. CDR3 DNA sequence: TGTGCCACCTCTACAGGGTCGGCCGGGGAGCTGTTTTTT. The full variable domain, in which reference TRBV28 and TRBJ2-2 provide the parts outside the CDR3, is DVKVTQSSRYLVKRTGEKVFLECVQDMDHENMFWYRQDPGLGLRLIYFSYDVKMKEKGDIPEGYSVSREKKERFSLILESASTNQTSMYLCATSTGSAGELFFGEGSRLTVL.

The genes are TRBV5-8 and TRBJ1-2; 8 nucleotides align to TRBD1. Losses at the gene ends were 4 bases for V and 1 base for J; bases not matched to a gene: 6. This CDR3 has 15 amino acids. CDR1 is SGHTS and CDR2 is YDEGEE in the germline V gene. CDR3 DNA sequence: TGTGCCAGCAGCGGCCGGGACAGGAATAACTATGGCTACACCTTC. Translation: CASSGRDRNNYGYTF. Looking up the rest from reference TRBV5-8 and TRBJ1-2 gives the full variable domain: EAGVTQSPTHLIKTRGQQATLRCSPISGHTSVYWYQQALGLGLQFLLWYDEGEERNRGNFPPRFSGRQFPNYSSELNVNALELEDSALYLCASSGRDRNNYGYTFGSGTRLTVV.

This clone occurred once. The CDR3 spells CASSSRPEVNTEAFF. Here the CDR3 DNA reads TGTGCCAGCAGTTCCCGACCCGAGGTGAACACTGAAGCTTTCTTT. The rearrangement links TRBV27 to TRBJ1-1; D is unresolved. This CDR3 contains 15 residues. Trimming took off 4 bases at V and 0 bases at J, with 12 bases between the two ends. The germline gives CDR1 MNHEY, CDR2 SMNVEV (reference sequence).

J is TRBJ1-1 and V is TRBV5-4; tentatively, D is TRBD1 (6 bases). Germline values: CDR1 SGHNT, CDR2 YYREEE (reference sequence). The CDR3 runs to 14 residues. Trimming cost V 1 base and J 4 bases, with 11 bases left between them. CDR3 DNA: TGTGCCAGCAGCTTGCCAGGGGAGACCACTGAAGCTTTCTTT. It specifies CASSLPGETTEAFF.

This clone was seen only a few times. The sample carries other DNA sequences with the same CDR3. The V and J genes are TRBV9 and TRBJ1-4; TRBD1 aligns across 7 bases. The CDR3 covers 15 residues. Germline V gene sequence: CDR1 SGDLS, CDR2 YYNGEE. The V and J ends lost 2 bases and 4 bases, in that order; junction bases with no gene match: 5. The CDR3 here is CASSVGPGGNEKLFF. The CDR3 DNA follows: TGTGCCAGCAGCGTGGGGCCAGGGGGTAATGAAAAACTGTTTTTT.

This clone was found a few times. The chain recombines TRBV5-4 with TRBJ1-5; D is unclear. This CDR3 comprises 12 residues. Trimming took off 3 bases at V and 8 bases at J, with 9 bases between the two ends. Germline loops: CDR1 SGHNT, CDR2 YYREEE (reference sequence). The CDR3 DNA reads as TGTGCCAGCAGCTCGCCGGAGGAGCCCCAGCATTTT. It codes for CASSSPEEPQHF.

The V and J genes are TRBV9 and TRBJ1-2; 9 positions agree with TRBD1. This CDR3 comprises 16 residues. Trimming removed 1 base from V and 4 bases from J; junction bases left unmatched: 8. Germline lookup yields CDR1 SGDLS and CDR2 YYNGEE. CDR3 sequence reads: CASSVTDRGLGYGYTF. The CDR3 coding sequence is TGTGCCAGCAGCGTAACGGACAGGGGCTTGGGCTATGGCTACACCTTC.

V usage is TRBV19 and J usage is TRBJ1-2; no clear D gene. This CDR3 contains 17 residues. In germline, CDR1 is LNHDA, CDR2 SQIVND (reference sequence). V was pared by 3 bases and J by 3 bases, with 20 bases between. The CDR3 region has the DNA TGTGCCAGTAGTATTAACGACGGCCGGGTCGTGGACTATGGCTACACCTTC. Translating gives CASSINDGRVVDYGYTF.